The clone carrying this T cell receptor beta chain was detected only once. Using immunoSEQ multiplex PCR, the repertoire was profiled, and TCRdb retains in-frame clones only, with some absent. The repertoire includes a few hundred thousand clones, roughly 90% of them detected once, and 9.5% sits in the top ten. The data are from a study of blood T cell repertoires in COVID-19. Study as a whole: Nucleic acid was either cDNA or gDNA, and it came from T cells, B-cell-depleted T cells, or PBMCs.

The CDR3 is 14 residues long. CDR1 and CDR2 (germline): SGHDT, YYEEEE. Unmatched junction bases numbered 3, after V lost 4 bases and J lost 2 bases. What was sequenced was PBMCs or T cells enriched from blood (not recorded which). The chain links TRBV5-6 to TRBJ1-2; 9 bases map to TRBD1. This receptor was obtained from a woman aged 40 to 50 who had recovered from COVID-19. CDR3 sequence: CASSPDRGNYGYTF. The CDR3 DNA is TGTGCCAGCAGCCCGGACAGGGGCAACTATGGCTACACCTTC. Supplemented by reference TRBV5-6 and TRBJ1-2, the full variable domain reads DAGVTQSPTHLIKTRGQQVTLRCSPKSGHDTVSWYQQALGQGPQFIFQYYEEEERQRGNFPDRFSGHQFPNYSSELNVNALLLGDSALYLCASSPDRGNYGYTFGSGTRLTVV.